Listed here are 14 T cell receptor beta chains from one sample, sequenced in a study of blood T cell repertoires in COVID-19. Using immunoSEQ multiplex PCR, the repertoire was profiled, and TCRdb retains in-frame clones only, with some absent. The sample holds fewer than 200,000 clones, about 85% seen once. Material: peripheral blood. The receptors were gathered from an elderly woman with acute or convalescent COVID-19.

This sequence joins TRBV19 and TRBJ1-4; 11 bases align to TRBD1. Germline CDR1 is LNHDA and CDR2 is SQIVND (reference sequence). CDR3 length equals 14 residues. After removal of 6 bases from V and 6 bases from J, the junction contained 3 bases not matched to a gene. CDR3 coding DNA: TGTGCCAGTAGGGACAGGGGGCGCGATGAAAAACTGTTTTTT. Translated: CASRDRGRDEKLFF.

V and J are TRBV7-9 and TRBJ1-2, with a possible D match to TRBD1 (6 bases). The length of the CDR3 is 14 residues. CDR1 SEHNR and CDR2 FQNEAQ come from the germline V gene (reference sequence). Trimming removed 2 bases from V and 7 bases from J, with 14 bases in between. CDR3 loop: CASSLRQGPGGYTF. CDR3 DNA sequence: TGTGCCAGCAGCTTAAGGCAGGGGCCCGGTGGCTACACCTTC. Complete variable domain (other parts from reference TRBV7-9 and TRBJ1-2): DTGVSQNPRHKITKRGQNVTFRCDPISEHNRLYWYRQTLGQGPEFLTYFQNEAQLEKSRLLSDRFSAERPKGSFSTLEIQRTEQGDSAMYLCASSLRQGPGGYTFGSGTRLTVV.

The gene calls are TRBV19 and TRBJ1-2, with a tentative D call TRBD1 (6 bases). Trimming shortened V by 5 bases and J by 6 bases, and 16 bases separated the two germline ends. Germline CDR1 and CDR2: LNHDA and SQIVND (reference sequence). CDR3 length: 14 residues. The CDR3 loop is CASSSLLGGHGYTF. The DNA for the CDR3 is TGTGCCAGTAGTTCCCTATTGGGGGGGCATGGCTACACCTTC.

The rearrangement joins TRBV29-1 to TRBJ1-1, with 8 bases identical to TRBD1. This CDR3 is built from 13 residues. CDR1 and CDR2 from the germline V gene are SQVTM and ANQGSEA. V was clipped by 2 bases and J by 1 base; unmatched bases: 0. The CDR3 DNA is TGCAGCGTTGAAACAGGGGGGAACACTGAAGCTTTCTTT. It encodes CSVETGGNTEAFF.

This clone was seen a handful of times. The chain couples TRBV20-1 to TRBJ1-2; D perhaps matches TRBD1 (6 bases). The V and J ends lost 6 bases and 4 bases respectively, with 9 bases between them. Germline V CDR1 and CDR2: DFQATT, SNEGSKA (reference sequence). This CDR3 comprises 11 residues. CDR3 in amino acids: CSAQQGYGYTF. The CDR3 nucleotides read TGCAGTGCCCAACAGGGCTATGGCTACACCTTC.

As DNA, the CDR3 is TGTGCCAGCAGCTCCTCCTTTAGCGGGAGTCGGGAGACCCAGTACTTC. It is translated as CASSSSFSGSRETQYF. V usage is TRBV11-3 and J usage is TRBJ2-5, with 9 bases matching TRBD2. V trimming: 4 bases; J trimming: 5 bases; junction bases outside the gene matches: 11. Germline V gene sequence: CDR1 SGHNT, CDR2 YENEEA. The CDR3 has 16 amino acids.

The V gene is TRBV7-2, the J gene TRBJ2-1, with TRBD2 matching 11 bases. V lost 0 bases and J lost 10; bases outside the gene matches: 8. The germline gives CDR1 SGHTA, CDR2 FQGNSA. The CDR3 has 16 residues. Here the CDR3 DNA reads TGTGCCAGCAGCTTAGCGCTAGCGGGGGGCCGAAGGGAGCAGTTCTTC. It specifies CASSLALAGGRREQFF.

The chain employs TRBV27 and TRBJ1-3; no definite D call. The germline CDR1 and CDR2 sequences are MNHEY and SMNVEV (reference sequence). The germline V and J ends were trimmed by 4 bases and 3 bases, with 7 bases remaining between them. The CDR3 contains 13 residues. CDR3 sequence reads: CASSSLVGNTIYF. The CDR3 bases are TGTGCCAGCAGTTCACTCGTTGGAAACACCATATATTTT.

This CDR3 reads CASSYSGALRTDTQYF. The CDR3 region has the DNA TGTGCCAGCAGTTACTCTGGGGCCCTCCGCACAGATACGCAGTATTTT. The chain recombines TRBV6-6 with TRBJ2-3, with D perhaps matching TRBD1 (5 bases). The CDR3 runs to 16 residues. Trimming pared 0 bases from V and 1 base from J, leaving 11 bases between. CDR1 and CDR2 from the germline V gene are MNHNY and SVGAGI (reference sequence).

This rearrangement joins TRBV7-9 to TRBJ1-1; TRBD1 agrees at 7 bases. From germline, CDR1 is SEHNR and CDR2 FQNEAQ (reference sequence). V lost 5 bases and J lost 7; bases outside the gene matches: 10. The CDR3 length is 14 residues. The CDR3 DNA reads as TGTGCCAGCAGCCCAGGGACAGCGTTAGGTGAAGCTTTCTTT. Protein sequence: CASSPGTALGEAFF.

The rearrangement links TRBV20-1 to TRBJ2-7, with 8 bases lining up with TRBD2. CDR1 and CDR2 (germline): DFQATT, SNEGSKA (reference sequence). Unmatched junction bases numbered 3, after V lost 6 bases and J lost 2 bases. The CDR3 sequence is 12 residues long. Written as DNA, the CDR3 is TGCAGTGCAAGTAGCGGGACCTACGAGCAGTACTTC. It is translated as CSASSGTYEQYF.

The chain couples TRBV6-6 to TRBJ2-1; no firm D call. The CDR3 has 14 residues. Trimming left V 2 bases short and J 2 bases short, with 7 bases between. Germline V CDR1 and CDR2: MNHNY, SVGAGI (reference sequence). The CDR3 DNA sequence: TGTGCCAGCAGTTACCCCAAAACCTACAATGAGCAGTTCTTC. It is translated as CASSYPKTYNEQFF.

V and J are TRBV9 and TRBJ1-5; maybe TRBD1 (5 bases). Per germline, CDR1 SGDLS and CDR2 YYNGEE. Trimming shortened V by 2 bases and J by 5 bases, and 14 bases separated the two germline ends. This CDR3 is 15 amino acids long. CDR3 region: CASSVGGGTYQPQHF. Here the CDR3 DNA reads TGTGCCAGCAGCGTCGGGGGAGGGACGTATCAGCCCCAGCATTTT. Filled out from reference TRBV9 and TRBJ1-5, the complete variable domain reads DSGVTQTPKHLITATGQRVTLRCSPRSGDLSVYWYQQSLDQGLQFLIQYYNGEERAKGNILERFSAQQFPDLHSELNLSSLELGDSALYFCASSVGGGTYQPQHFGDGTRLSIL.

The chain is built from TRBV6-2 or TRBV6-3 and TRBJ1-1; D might be TRBD1 (5 bases). With 2 bases removed from V and 1 base from J, the gap between germline ends came to 8 bases. The CDR3 has 14 amino acids. Germline lookup yields CDR1 MNHEY and CDR2 SVGEGT. CDR3 coding DNA: TGTGCCAGCAGTTACAGCGGGACGAACACTGAAGCTTTCTTT. It specifies CASSYSGTNTEAFF.